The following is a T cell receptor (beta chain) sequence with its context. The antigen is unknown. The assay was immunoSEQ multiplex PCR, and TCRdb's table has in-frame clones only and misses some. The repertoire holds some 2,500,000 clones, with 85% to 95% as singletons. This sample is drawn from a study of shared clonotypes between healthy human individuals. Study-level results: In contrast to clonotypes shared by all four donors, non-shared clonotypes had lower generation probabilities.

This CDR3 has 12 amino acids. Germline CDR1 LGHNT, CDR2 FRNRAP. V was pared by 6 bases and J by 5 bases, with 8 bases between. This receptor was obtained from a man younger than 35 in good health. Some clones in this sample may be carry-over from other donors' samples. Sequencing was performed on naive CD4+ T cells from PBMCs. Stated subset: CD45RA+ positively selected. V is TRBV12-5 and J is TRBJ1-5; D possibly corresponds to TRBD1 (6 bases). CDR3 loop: CASGRQDQPQHF. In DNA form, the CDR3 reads TGTGCTAGTGGCCGACAGGATCAGCCCCAGCATTTT.